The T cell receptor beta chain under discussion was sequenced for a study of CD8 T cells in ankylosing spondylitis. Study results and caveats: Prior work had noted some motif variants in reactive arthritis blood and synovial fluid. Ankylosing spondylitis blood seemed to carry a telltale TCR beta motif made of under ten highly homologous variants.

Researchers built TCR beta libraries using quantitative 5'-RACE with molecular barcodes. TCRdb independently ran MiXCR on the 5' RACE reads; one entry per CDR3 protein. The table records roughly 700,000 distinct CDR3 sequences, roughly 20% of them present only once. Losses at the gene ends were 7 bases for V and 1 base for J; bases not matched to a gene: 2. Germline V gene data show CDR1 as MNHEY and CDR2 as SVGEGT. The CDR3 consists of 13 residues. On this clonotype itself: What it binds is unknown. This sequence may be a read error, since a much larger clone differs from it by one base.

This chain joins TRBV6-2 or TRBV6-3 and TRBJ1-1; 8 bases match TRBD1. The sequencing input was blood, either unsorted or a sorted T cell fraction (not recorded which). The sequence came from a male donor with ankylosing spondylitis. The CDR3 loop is CASKDRENTEAFF. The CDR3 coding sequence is TGTGCCAGCAAGGACAGGGAGAACACTGAAGCTTTCTTT.